This T cell receptor (beta chain) was captured in a study of blood T cell repertoires in COVID-19. Here immunoSEQ multiplex PCR was the method, and the copy in TCRdb shows in-frame clones only, minus some. The profile covers 200,000 to 250,000 clones, with roughly four fifths appearing a single time and roughly 7% taken by the ten largest. Only one count was recorded for this clone. The CDR3 contains 13 residues. V lost 8 bases, J lost 5 bases, and 8 bases stayed unmatched. Per germline, CDR1 LGHDT and CDR2 YNNKEL (reference sequence). The sequenced sample consisted of peripheral blood. The rearrangement links TRBV3-1 (or the pseudogene TRBV3-2) to TRBJ1-2; 7 bases agree with TRBD1. This TCR was sampled from a woman older than 75 with COVID-19, enrolled during active disease. CDR3 nucleotides: TGTGCCAGCGGCTTGGGACAGAATTATGGCTACACCTTC. Translated: CASGLGQNYGYTF.